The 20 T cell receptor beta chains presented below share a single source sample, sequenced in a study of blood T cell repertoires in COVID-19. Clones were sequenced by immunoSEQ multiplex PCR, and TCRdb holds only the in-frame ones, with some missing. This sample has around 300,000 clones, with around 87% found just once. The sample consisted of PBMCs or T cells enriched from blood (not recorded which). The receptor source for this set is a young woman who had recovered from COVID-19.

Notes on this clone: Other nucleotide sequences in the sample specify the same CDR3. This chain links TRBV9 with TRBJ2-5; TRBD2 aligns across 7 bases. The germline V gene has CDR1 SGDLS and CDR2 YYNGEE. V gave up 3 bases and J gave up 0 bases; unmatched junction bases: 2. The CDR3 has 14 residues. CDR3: CASSAGGYQETQYF. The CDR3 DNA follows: TGTGCCAGCAGCGCGGGGGGATACCAAGAGACCCAGTACTTC.

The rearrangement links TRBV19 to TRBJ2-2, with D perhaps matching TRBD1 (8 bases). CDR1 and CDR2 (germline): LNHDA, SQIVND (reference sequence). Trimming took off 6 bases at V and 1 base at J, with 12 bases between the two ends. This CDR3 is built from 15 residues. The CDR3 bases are TGTGCCAGTAGGCGGGGGACAGGGAACACCGGGGAGCTGTTTTTT. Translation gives CASRRGTGNTGELFF.

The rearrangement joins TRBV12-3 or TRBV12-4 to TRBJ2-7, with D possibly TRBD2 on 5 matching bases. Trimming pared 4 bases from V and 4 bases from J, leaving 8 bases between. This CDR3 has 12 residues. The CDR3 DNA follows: TGTGCCAGCAGTTCCGGGATTTACGAGCAGTACTTC. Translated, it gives CASSSGIYEQYF.

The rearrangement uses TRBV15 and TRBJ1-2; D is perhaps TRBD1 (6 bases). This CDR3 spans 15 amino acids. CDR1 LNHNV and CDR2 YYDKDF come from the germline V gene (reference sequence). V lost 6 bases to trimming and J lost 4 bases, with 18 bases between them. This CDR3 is CATREWGGPVYGYTF. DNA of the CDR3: TGTGCCACCAGAGAGTGGGGGGGGCCCGTCTATGGCTACACCTTC.

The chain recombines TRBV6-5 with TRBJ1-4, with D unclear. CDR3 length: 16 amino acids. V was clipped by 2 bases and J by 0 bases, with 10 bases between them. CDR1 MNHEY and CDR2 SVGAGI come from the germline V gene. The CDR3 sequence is CASSYRAYATNEKLFF. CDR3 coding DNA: TGTGCCAGCAGTTACAGAGCCTATGCAACTAATGAAAAACTGTTTTTT.

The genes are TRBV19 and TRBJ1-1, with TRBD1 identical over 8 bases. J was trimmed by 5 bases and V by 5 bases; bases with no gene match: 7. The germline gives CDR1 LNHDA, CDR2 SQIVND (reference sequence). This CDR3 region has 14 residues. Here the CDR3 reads CASSVTRGRTEAFF. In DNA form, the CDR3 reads TGTGCCAGTAGTGTGACCAGGGGGCGGACTGAAGCTTTCTTT.

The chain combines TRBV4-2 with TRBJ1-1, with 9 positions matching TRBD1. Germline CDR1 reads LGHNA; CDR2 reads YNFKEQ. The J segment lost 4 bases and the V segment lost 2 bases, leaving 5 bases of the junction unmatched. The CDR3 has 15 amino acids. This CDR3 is CASSQKQGARTEAFF. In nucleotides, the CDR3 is TGTGCCAGCAGCCAAAAACAGGGGGCGCGCACTGAAGCTTTCTTT.

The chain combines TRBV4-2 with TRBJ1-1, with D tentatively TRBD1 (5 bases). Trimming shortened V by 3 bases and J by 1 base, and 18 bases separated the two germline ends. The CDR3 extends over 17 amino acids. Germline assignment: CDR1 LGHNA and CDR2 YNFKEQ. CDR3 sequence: CASSQEGAREWNTEAFF. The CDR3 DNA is TGTGCCAGCAGCCAGGAAGGGGCCAGAGAATGGAACACTGAAGCTTTCTTT.

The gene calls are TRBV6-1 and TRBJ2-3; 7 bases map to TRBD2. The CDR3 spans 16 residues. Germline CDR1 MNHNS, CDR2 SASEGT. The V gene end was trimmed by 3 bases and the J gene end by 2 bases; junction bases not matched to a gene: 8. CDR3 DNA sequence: TGTGCCAGCAGTGAGGGAGGGCGGGGCTTCACAGATACGCAGTATTTT. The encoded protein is CASSEGGRGFTDTQYF.

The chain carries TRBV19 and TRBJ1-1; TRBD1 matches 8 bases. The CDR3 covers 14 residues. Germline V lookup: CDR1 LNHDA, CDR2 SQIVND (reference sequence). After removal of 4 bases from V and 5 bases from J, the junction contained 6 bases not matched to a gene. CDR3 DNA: TGTGCCAGTAGTACCCGGGACAGGAGGACTGAAGCTTTCTTT. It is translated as CASSTRDRRTEAFF.

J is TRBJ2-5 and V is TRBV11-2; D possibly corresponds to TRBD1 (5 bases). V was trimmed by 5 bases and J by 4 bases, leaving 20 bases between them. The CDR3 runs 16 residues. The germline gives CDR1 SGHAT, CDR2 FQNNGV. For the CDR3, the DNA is TGTGCCAGCAGCAAAAGACAGTTAAGGGGCGGAGAGACCCAGTACTTC. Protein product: CASSKRQLRGGETQYF.

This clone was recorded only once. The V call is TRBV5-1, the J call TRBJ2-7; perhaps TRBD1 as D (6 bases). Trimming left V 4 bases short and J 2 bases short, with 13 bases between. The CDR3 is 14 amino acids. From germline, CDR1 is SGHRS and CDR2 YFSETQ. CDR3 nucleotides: TGCGCCAGCAGCCTGGAGACAGGTCCCTACGAGCAGTACTTC. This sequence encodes CASSLETGPYEQYF.

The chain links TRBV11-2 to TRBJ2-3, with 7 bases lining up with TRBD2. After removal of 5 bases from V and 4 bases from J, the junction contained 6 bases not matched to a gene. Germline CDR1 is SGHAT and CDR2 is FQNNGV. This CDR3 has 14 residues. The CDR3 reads CASSPGLPSDTQYF. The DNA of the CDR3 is TGTGCCAGCAGCCCGGGACTACCCTCAGATACGCAGTATTTT.

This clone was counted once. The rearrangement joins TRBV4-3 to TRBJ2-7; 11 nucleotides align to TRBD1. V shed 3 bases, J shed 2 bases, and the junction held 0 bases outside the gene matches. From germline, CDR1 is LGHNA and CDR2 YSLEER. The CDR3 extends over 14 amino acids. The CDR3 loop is CASSQGQGAYEQYF. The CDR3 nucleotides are TGCGCCAGCAGCCAGGGACAGGGGGCCTACGAGCAGTACTTC.

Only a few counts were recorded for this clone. The CDR3 nucleotides read TGTGCCGCCGCCGGGGAGTCGGAGTATGAAAAACTGTTTTTT. It is translated as CAAAGESEYEKLFF. V gene TRBV6-5 combines with J gene TRBJ1-4, with D unclear. This CDR3 is 14 amino acids long. CDR1 and CDR2 (germline): MNHEY, SVGAGI. Trimming stripped 11 bases from V and 6 bases from J, with 19 bases between.

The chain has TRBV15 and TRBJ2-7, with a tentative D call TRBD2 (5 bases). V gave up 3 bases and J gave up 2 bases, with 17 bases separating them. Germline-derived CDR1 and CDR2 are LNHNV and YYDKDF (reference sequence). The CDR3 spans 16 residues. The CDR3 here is CATSSHKGSRAYEQYF. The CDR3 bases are TGTGCCACCAGCAGTCACAAGGGTTCGAGGGCCTACGAGCAGTACTTC.

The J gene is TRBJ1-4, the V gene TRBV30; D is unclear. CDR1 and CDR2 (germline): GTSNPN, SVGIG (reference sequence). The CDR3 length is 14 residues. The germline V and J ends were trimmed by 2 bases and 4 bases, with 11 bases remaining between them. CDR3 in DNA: TGTGCCTGGAGTTCACTCCGGGTTAATGAAAAACTGTTTTTT. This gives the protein CAWSSLRVNEKLFF.

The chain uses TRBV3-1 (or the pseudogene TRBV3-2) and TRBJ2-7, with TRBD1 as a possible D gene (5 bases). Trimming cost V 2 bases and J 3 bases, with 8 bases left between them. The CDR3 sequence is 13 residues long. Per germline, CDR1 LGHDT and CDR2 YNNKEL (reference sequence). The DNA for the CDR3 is TGTGCCAGCAGCCAATCACAGGTCTACGAGCAGTACTTC. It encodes CASSQSQVYEQYF.

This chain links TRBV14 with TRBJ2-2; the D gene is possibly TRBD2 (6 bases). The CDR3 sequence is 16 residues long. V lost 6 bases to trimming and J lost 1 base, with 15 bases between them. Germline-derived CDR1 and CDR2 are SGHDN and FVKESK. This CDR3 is CASSRAGARNTGELFF. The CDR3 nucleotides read TGTGCCAGCAGTCGAGCGGGCGCTCGGAACACCGGGGAGCTGTTTTTT.

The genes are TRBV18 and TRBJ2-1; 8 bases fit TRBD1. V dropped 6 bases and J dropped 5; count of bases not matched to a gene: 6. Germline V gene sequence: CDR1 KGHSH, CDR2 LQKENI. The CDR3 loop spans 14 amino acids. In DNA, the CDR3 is TGTGCCAGCTCCCCCCAGACAGGGGACAATGAGCAGTTCTTC. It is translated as CASSPQTGDNEQFF.